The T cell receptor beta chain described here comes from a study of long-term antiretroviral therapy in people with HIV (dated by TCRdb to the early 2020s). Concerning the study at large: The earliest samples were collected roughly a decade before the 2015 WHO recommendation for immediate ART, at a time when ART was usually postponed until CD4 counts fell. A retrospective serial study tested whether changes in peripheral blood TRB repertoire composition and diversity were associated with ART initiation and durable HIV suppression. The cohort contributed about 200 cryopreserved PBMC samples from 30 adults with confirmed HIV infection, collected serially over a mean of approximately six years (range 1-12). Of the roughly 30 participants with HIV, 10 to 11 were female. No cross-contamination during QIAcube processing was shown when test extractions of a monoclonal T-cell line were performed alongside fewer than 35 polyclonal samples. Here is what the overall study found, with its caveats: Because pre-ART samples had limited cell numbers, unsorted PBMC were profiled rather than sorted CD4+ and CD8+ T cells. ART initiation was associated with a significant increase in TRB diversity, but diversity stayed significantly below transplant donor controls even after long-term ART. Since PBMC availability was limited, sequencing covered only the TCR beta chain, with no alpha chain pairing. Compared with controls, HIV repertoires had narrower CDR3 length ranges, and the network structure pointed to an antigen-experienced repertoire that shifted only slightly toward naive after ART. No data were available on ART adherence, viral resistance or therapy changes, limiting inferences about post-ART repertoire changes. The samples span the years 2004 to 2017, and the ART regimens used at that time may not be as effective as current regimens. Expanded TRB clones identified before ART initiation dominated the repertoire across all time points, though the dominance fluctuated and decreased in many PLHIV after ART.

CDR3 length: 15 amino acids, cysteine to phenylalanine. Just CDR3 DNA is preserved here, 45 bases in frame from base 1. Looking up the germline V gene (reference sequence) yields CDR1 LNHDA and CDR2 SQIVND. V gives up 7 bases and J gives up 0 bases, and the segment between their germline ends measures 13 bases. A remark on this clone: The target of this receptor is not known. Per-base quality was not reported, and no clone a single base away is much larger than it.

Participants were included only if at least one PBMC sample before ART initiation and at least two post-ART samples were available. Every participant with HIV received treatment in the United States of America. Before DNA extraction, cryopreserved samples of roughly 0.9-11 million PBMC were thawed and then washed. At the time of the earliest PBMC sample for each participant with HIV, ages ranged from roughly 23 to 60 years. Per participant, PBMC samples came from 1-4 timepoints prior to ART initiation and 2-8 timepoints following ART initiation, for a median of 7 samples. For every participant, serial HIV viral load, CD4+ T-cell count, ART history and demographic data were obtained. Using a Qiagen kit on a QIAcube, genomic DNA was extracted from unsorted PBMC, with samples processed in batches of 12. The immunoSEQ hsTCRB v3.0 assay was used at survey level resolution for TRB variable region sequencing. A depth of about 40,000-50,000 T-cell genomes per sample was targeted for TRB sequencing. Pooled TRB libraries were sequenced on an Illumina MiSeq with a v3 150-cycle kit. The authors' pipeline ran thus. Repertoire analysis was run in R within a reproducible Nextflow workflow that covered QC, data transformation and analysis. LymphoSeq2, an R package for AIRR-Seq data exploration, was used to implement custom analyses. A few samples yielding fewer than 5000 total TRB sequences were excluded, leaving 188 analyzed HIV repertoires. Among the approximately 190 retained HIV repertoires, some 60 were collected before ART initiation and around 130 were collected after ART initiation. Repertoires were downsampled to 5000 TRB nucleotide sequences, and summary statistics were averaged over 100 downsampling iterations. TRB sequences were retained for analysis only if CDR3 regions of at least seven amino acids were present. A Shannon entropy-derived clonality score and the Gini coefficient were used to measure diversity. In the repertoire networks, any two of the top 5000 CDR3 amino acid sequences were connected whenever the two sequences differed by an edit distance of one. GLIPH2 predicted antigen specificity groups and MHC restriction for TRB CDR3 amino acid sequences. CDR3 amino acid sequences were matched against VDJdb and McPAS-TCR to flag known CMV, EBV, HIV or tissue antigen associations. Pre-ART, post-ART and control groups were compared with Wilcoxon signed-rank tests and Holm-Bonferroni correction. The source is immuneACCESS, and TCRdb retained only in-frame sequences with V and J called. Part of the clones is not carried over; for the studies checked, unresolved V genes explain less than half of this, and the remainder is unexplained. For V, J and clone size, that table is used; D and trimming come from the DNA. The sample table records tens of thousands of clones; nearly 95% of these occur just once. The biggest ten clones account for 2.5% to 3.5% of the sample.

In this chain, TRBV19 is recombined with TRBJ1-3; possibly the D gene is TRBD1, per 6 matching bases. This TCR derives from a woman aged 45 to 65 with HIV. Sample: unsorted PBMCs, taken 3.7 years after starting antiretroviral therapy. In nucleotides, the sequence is TGTGCCAGTATCGCGACAGGAGGCTCTGGAAACACCATATATTTT. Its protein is CASIATGGSGNTIYF.